This T cell receptor (beta chain) was recorded in a study of shared clonotypes between healthy human individuals. Assay: immunoSEQ multiplex PCR; the TCRdb copy retains only in-frame clones and omits some. The top ten hold more than 0.9% of the sample, which has around 2,000,000 clones, approximately 95% seen once. Cells designated naive CD8 were CD45RO-negative and were positively selected for CCR7, with terminally differentiated effector memory CD45RA+ cells excluded. Germline V gene sequence: CDR1 SGHRS, CDR2 YFSETQ. The V end lost 0 bases, the J end lost 8 bases, and 15 bases lay between the germline ends. The CDR3 runs to 15 residues.

The sequence came from a man between 18 and 29 years old in good health. This chain links TRBV5-1 with TRBJ1-3; D is possibly TRBD1 (5 bases). Sequenced: naive CD8+ T cells sorted from blood. The CDR3 DNA sequence: TGCGCCAGCAGCTTGGGGTGGGGGTTTGAAGACACCATATATTTT. It is translated as CASSLGWGFEDTIYF.